This T cell receptor (beta chain) comes out of a study of HIV-infected patients and healthy controls. Concerning this clonotype itself: Its antigen is not known.

Findings and caveats of the study: Untreated HIV+ repertoires had roughly threefold fewer distinct CDR3s and lower Shannon diversity than healthy controls. Healthy controls shared more CDR3 sequences between individuals than HIV-infected patients did.

Alpha and beta constant-region primers primed reverse transcription of about 0.5 ug RNA. Separate chain-specific third strand synthesis with multiplexing indices produced the alpha and beta libraries. All rearrangements within a chain used one primer pair; cDNA molecules carried barcodes. From the 5' RACE reads, TCRdb called clonotypes with MiXCR, one entry per CDR3 protein. The sample lists approximately 9,700 distinct CDR3 sequences, around 7% occurring once. The repertoire came from unfractionated whole blood and reflected all unsorted peripheral T cells. The RNA source was a roughly 2.4 ml peripheral blood draw. This receptor was taken from an adult with HIV infection. Specimen: blood, collected before antiretroviral therapy.

The CDR3 nucleotides are TGCAGTGCCCTCGGTGACAGGAGCCACGAGCAGTACTTC. Translation: CSALGDRSHEQYF. The gene calls are TRBV20-1 and TRBJ2-7; D may be TRBD1 (6 bases). This CDR3 is 13 amino acids long. V gave up 6 bases and J gave up 5 bases, with 17 bases separating them. The germline V gene encodes CDR1 DFQATT and CDR2 SNEGSKA (reference sequence).